The T cell receptor beta chain under discussion was sequenced for a study of blood T cell repertoires in COVID-19. Whole-study context: Samples of COVID-19 (acute and convalescent) were obtained from the United States, Italy and Spain. PBMCs, B-cell-depleted T cells, or T cells were the source of the cDNA or gDNA that made up the material.

Germline V lookup: CDR1 LNHDA, CDR2 SQIVND (reference sequence). The CDR3 loop spans 13 amino acids. V shed 7 bases and J shed 6 bases, with 16 bases lying between them. Only a few counts were recorded for this clone. Methods used by the authors: Nucleated cell counts were estimated from reference gene primer amplification. Data came from immunoSEQ multiplex PCR; TCRdb stores just in-frame clones and leaves some out. V and J calls and clone size are as listed in that table; D and trimming were resolved from the DNA. The repertoire has under 200,000 clones, 82% of them found once; the top ten carry around 5.5%. Those who participated ranged in age from roughly 18 to 89 years and resided in about 24 US areas.

V usage is TRBV19 and J usage is TRBJ2-7, with a possible D match to TRBD1 (5 bases). This clonotype originated in a woman aged 60-75 years with acute COVID-19. Sequencing was performed on PBMCs or T cells enriched from blood (not recorded which). The CDR3 loop is CASTQGPFSEQYF. The CDR3 DNA sequence: TGTGCCAGTACTCAGGGCCCTTTCTCCGAGCAGTACTTC.